The clone carrying this T cell receptor beta chain turned up a few times. Its specificity is not known. This record belongs to a study of T cell repertoires in cytomegalovirus infection. TCRdb re-called the reads through MiXCR, storing one row per CDR3 protein. The table lists about 310,000 distinct CDR3 sequences, about 25% of them singletons. Source: cultured PBMCs, taken from culture after CMV antigen stimulation. This clonotype was obtained from a human donor in good health (CMV status not recorded). Some clones in this sample may be carry-over from other donors' samples.

CDR3 sequence: CASTIWDRGPEQYF. The CDR3, as DNA: TGTGCCAGCACCATTTGGGACAGGGGGCCCGAGCAGTACTTC. The chain carries TRBV7-2 and TRBJ2-7; 12 nucleotides match TRBD1. Looked up from germline, CDR1 is SGHTA and CDR2 is FQGNSA. This CDR3 is built from 14 residues. J gave up 6 bases and V 7 bases, and 7 bases lay outside the gene matches.